The 31 T cell receptor beta chains reported below all come from one sample, sequenced in a study of T cells in Graves' hyperthyroidism and ophthalmopathy. Regions amplified from RNA transcripts were the TCR beta CDR3 regions. Initially, a first-round RT-PCR of the TCR CDR3 employed the HTBI primer set. Using its own MiXCR run on the multiplex PCR reads, TCRdb lists one record per CDR3 protein. This sample has 600,000 or so distinct CDR3 sequences, with about 16% found just once. Sequencing used blood. These receptors were obtained from a woman in her twenties or thirties with Graves' hyperthyroidism.

This clonotype appeared many times. The CDR3 protein is CASGRRYQETQYF. CDR3 coding DNA: TGTGCCAGCGGACGTCGGTACCAAGAGACCCAGTACTTC. The V gene is TRBV6-1, the J gene TRBJ2-5; D is undetermined. In germline, CDR1 is MNHNS, CDR2 SASEGT. This CDR3 is built from 13 residues. Trimming shortened V by 8 bases and J by 0 bases, and 10 bases separated the two germline ends.

In this sample, this clonotype turned up a few times. The V call is TRBV28, the J call TRBJ1-4; 7 nucleotides align to TRBD1. The CDR3 is 14 residues long. J lost 4 bases, V lost 4 bases, and 3 bases had no gene match. Germline V gene lookup returns CDR1 MDHEN and CDR2 SYDVKM. The chain's CDR3 is CASSSGGINEKLFF. The CDR3, as DNA: TGTGCCAGCAGTTCAGGGGGAATTAATGAAAAACTGTTTTTT.

This clonotype occurred many times. The chain has TRBV20-1 and TRBJ1-5; D gene ambiguous. V dropped 2 bases and J dropped 6 bases, with 11 bases sitting between them. Germline CDR1 and CDR2: DFQATT and SNEGSKA (reference sequence). The CDR3 runs to 13 residues. CDR3 nucleotide sequence: TGCAGTGCTAGAAGGGTAGCGGGTCAGCCCCAGCATTTT. Translation gives CSARRVAGQPQHF.

This clonotype was seen ten or more times. This sequence joins TRBV24-1 and TRBJ2-2; 7 bases agree with TRBD2. The germline V gene encodes CDR1 KGHDR and CDR2 SFDVKD. The ends lost 1 base at V and 4 bases at J; junction bases unmatched: 5. This CDR3 spans 16 amino acids. The CDR3 region has the DNA TGTGCCACCAGTGATTTTTCGGCGGGAGCCACCGGGGAGCTGTTTTTT. It translates to CATSDFSAGATGELFF.

This clonotype appeared a few times. The chain joins TRBV5-1 to TRBJ1-2; 7 bases agree with TRBD1. The V gene's germline CDR1 is SGHRS and CDR2 YFSETQ. With V trimmed by 4 bases and J by 2 bases, 5 bases remained unmatched. The CDR3 is 14 residues long. The CDR3 nucleotides read TGCGCCAGCAGCGTGGGACAGTCGAACTATGGCTACACCTTC. Amino acids: CASSVGQSNYGYTF.

The chain is built from TRBV5-1 and TRBJ1-5, with a weak D call TRBD1 (6 bases). The V gene lost 0 bases and the J gene lost 7 bases, with 14 bases spanning the gap. The CDR3 covers 15 residues. CDR1 and CDR2 from the germline V gene are SGHRS and YFSETQ. The CDR3 DNA follows: TGCGCCAGCAGCTTGGGGACAGCCGCTAGCCAGCCCCAGCATTTT. Its translation is CASSLGTAASQPQHF.

This clonotype was recorded at least ten times. The genes are TRBV6-1 and TRBJ2-1, with TRBD1 as a possible D gene (6 bases). The ends were cut back, 1 base at V and 9 bases at J, with 10 bases in the middle. The CDR3 loop spans 13 amino acids. Germline CDR1 and CDR2: MNHNS and SASEGT. The CDR3 here is CASSEGGRPEQFF. CDR3 nucleotides: TGTGCCAGCAGTGAAGGGGGGCGGCCTGAGCAGTTCTTC.

The sample holds many counts of this clonotype. The chain recombines TRBV6-2 or TRBV6-3 with TRBJ2-3, with D uncertain. The germline V gene encodes CDR1 MNHEY and CDR2 SVGEGT. V was clipped by 2 bases and J by 5 bases, with 5 bases between them. There are 12 residues in the CDR3. The CDR3 sequence is CASSYRVDTQYF. The CDR3 nucleotides are TGTGCCAGCAGTTACCGGGTAGATACGCAGTATTTT.

This clonotype was recorded at least ten times. The rearrangement links TRBV27 to TRBJ2-2, with 13 bases that match TRBD2. The trim removed 5 bases at V and 0 bases at J, leaving 6 bases unmatched. The CDR3 is made up of 18 amino acids. Germline values: CDR1 MNHEY, CDR2 SMNVEV (reference sequence). Written as DNA, the CDR3 is TGTGCCAGCAGTCCGGAACTAGCGGGAGGGCCGAACACCGGGGAGCTGTTTTTT. Protein product: CASSPELAGGPNTGELFF.

This clonotype was observed a few times. A much more abundant neighbour one base away suggests this may be a read error. The gene calls are TRBV28 and TRBJ1-5; possible D gene TRBD1, 5 bases. Per germline, CDR1 MDHEN and CDR2 SYDVKM. The V end was cut by 7 bases, the J end by 2 bases, with 15 bases between. The length of the CDR3 is 15 residues. Here the CDR3 reads CASTQGGGRNQPQHF. The CDR3 DNA reads TGTGCCAGCACCCAGGGAGGAGGGCGCAATCAGCCCCAGCATTTT.

This clonotype was found a few times. This rearrangement joins TRBV2 to TRBJ1-5; no clear D gene. Germline V CDR1 and CDR2: SNHLY, FYNNEI. The CDR3 is 14 residues long. Trimming stripped 4 bases from V and 5 bases from J, with 12 bases between. CDR3 sequence: CASSGQRDDQPQHF. The CDR3 bases are TGTGCCAGCAGTGGTCAACGAGACGATCAGCCCCAGCATTTT.

This clonotype was detected many times. The V call is TRBV7-9, the J call TRBJ2-3; D remains ambiguous. V dropped 1 base and J dropped 2 bases, with 19 bases sitting between them. Per the germline V gene, CDR1 is SEHNR and CDR2 is FQNEAQ (reference sequence). This CDR3 comprises 18 residues. CDR3 region: CASSLDSPSVNPTDTQYF. In DNA, the CDR3 is TGTGCCAGCAGCTTAGATTCCCCGAGCGTCAACCCCACAGATACGCAGTATTTT.

This clonotype was counted at least ten times. The J gene is TRBJ1-1, the V gene TRBV29-1; D is unclear. Trimming took off 6 bases at V and 3 bases at J, with 14 bases between the two ends. CDR3 length: 13 amino acids. Germline CDR1 and CDR2: SQVTM and ANQGSEA. The CDR3 bases are TGCAGCGTCTTCGGCCAATCATACACTGAAGCTTTCTTT. This encodes CSVFGQSYTEAFF. Full variable domain (rest looked up from reference TRBV29-1 and TRBJ1-1): SAVISQKPSRDICQRGTSLTIQCQVDSQVTMMFWYRQQPGQSLTLIATANQGSEATYESGFVIDKFPISRPNLTFSTLTVSNMSPEDSSIYLCSVFGQSYTEAFFGQGTRLTVV.

This clonotype was counted many times. The CDR3 here is CASSLGPTQYF. The CDR3 nucleotides are TGTGCCAGCAGCTTAGGGCCGACCCAGTACTTC. The rearrangement uses TRBV7-2 and TRBJ2-5, with unresolved D. The germline CDR1 and CDR2 sequences are SGHTA and FQGNSA. This CDR3 contains 11 residues. The ends were cut back, 1 base at V and 7 bases at J, with 4 bases in the middle.

This clonotype was counted only a few times. The CDR3 sequence: CASHQGTSYEQYF. The CDR3 DNA reads TGTGCCAGCCATCAAGGGACTAGCTACGAGCAGTACTTC. The chain couples TRBV18 to TRBJ2-7; 8 bases are a match to TRBD2. V trimming: 8 bases; J trimming: 3 bases; junction bases outside the gene matches: 6. CDR3 length equals 13 residues. CDR1 KGHSH and CDR2 LQKENI come from the germline V gene.

At least ten counts were recorded for this clonotype. V gene TRBV11-2 combines with J gene TRBJ1-1; no definite D call. The V end lost 5 bases, the J end lost 6 bases, and 16 bases lay between the germline ends. CDR1 is SGHAT, CDR2 FQNNGV, per germline. This CDR3 is built from 14 residues. Written as DNA, the CDR3 is TGTGCCAGCAGCCCCATTAGGGAGGTCGCTGAAGCTTTCTTT. This codes for CASSPIREVAEAFF. The full variable domain, in which reference TRBV11-2 and TRBJ1-1 provide the parts outside the CDR3, is EAGVAQSPRYKIIEKRQSVAFWCNPISGHATLYWYQQILGQGPKLLIQFQNNGVVDDSQLPKDRFSAERLKGVDSTLKIQPAKLEDSAVYLCASSPIREVAEAFFGQGTRLTVV.

This rearrangement joins TRBV27 to TRBJ1-2; TRBD1 is a possible D gene (6 bases). The germline V and J ends were trimmed by 5 bases and 2 bases, with 21 bases remaining between them. The CDR3 runs 17 residues. Germline-derived CDR1 and CDR2 are MNHEY and SMNVEV (reference sequence). The CDR3 nucleotides read TGTGCCAGCAGTAATGGGCCGGTCATGGGGGCAAACTATGGCTACACCTTC. As protein: CASSNGPVMGANYGYTF.

Remarks on this clonotype: A read error may be the cause here, since a much bigger clone is one base away. In this CDR3 the conserved last residue, phenylalanine or tryptophan, is missing, so a read error is likely. The chain carries TRBV28 and TRBJ1-1; D is unclear. This CDR3 region has 16 residues. From germline, CDR1 is MDHEN and CDR2 SYDVKM. The V gene lost 3 bases and the J gene lost 4 bases, with 18 bases spanning the gap. As DNA, the CDR3 is TGTGCCAGCAGTTTCCGGCTAAGCTTCCCGGGCACTGAAGCTTTCCTT. It is translated as CASSFRLSFPGTEAFL.

This clonotype was counted a few times. This chain connects TRBV20-1 to TRBJ1-1; unclear D gene. Trimming took 0 bases from V and 6 from J, leaving 14 bases between them. The CDR3 sequence is 14 residues long. Germline CDR1 DFQATT, CDR2 SNEGSKA (reference sequence). The CDR3 DNA sequence: TGCAGTGCTAGAGAGAGCCTGGGCCAGGCTGAAGCTTTCTTT. It yields the protein CSARESLGQAEAFF.

This clonotype appeared a few times. The chain links TRBV7-9 to TRBJ2-1, with 9 positions matching TRBD2. The CDR3 consists of 19 residues. Germline V CDR1 and CDR2: SEHNR, FQNEAQ (reference sequence). V trimming: 1 base; J trimming: 2 bases; junction bases outside the gene matches: 12. CDR3 amino acids: CASSLVSLAGDHTYNEQFF. CDR3 DNA sequence: TGTGCCAGCAGCTTAGTTTCGTTAGCGGGAGACCATACCTACAATGAGCAGTTCTTC.

There are many counts of this clonotype. The genes are TRBV7-9 and TRBJ2-7, with D unresolved. From germline, CDR1 is SEHNR and CDR2 FQNEAQ (reference sequence). The CDR3 consists of 11 residues. Trimming removed 1 base at V and 5 bases at J, with 3 bases between. For the CDR3, the DNA is TGTGCCAGCAGCTTAGAAAACGAGCAGTACTTC. Translated: CASSLENEQYF.

The sample holds a few counts of this clonotype. This chain links TRBV12-5 with TRBJ2-1, with 7 bases aligning to TRBD1. CDR3 size: 13 residues. Germline assignment: CDR1 LGHNT and CDR2 FRNRAP. V shed 8 bases, J shed 5 bases, and the junction held 6 bases outside the gene matches. This chain's CDR3 is CASNRDSHNEQFF. As DNA, the CDR3 is TGTGCTAGTAACCGGGACAGCCACAATGAGCAGTTCTTC.

The table lists this clonotype with many counts. This chain links TRBV19 with TRBJ2-5; perhaps TRBD2 as D (7 bases). CDR3 length equals 19 residues. Deletions cut 3 bases from V and 2 bases from J, with 25 bases between. The germline gives CDR1 LNHDA, CDR2 SQIVND (reference sequence). The CDR3 here is CASSIYRGASDRRQETQYF. DNA of the CDR3: TGTGCCAGTAGTATTTATCGGGGGGCAAGTGACCGTCGGCAAGAGACCCAGTACTTC. The full variable domain, its missing parts supplied by reference TRBV19 and TRBJ2-5, is DGGITQSPKYLFRKEGQNVTLSCEQNLNHDAMYWYRQDPGQGLRLIYYSQIVNDFQKGDIAEGYSVSREKKESFPLTVTSAQKNPTAFYLCASSIYRGASDRRQETQYFGPGTRLLVL.

The chain couples TRBV27 to TRBJ2-3; 7 nucleotides agree with TRBD2. The CDR3 consists of 17 residues. CDR1 MNHEY and CDR2 SMNVEV come from the germline V gene (reference sequence). V lost 7 bases to trimming and J lost 3 bases; unmatched junction nucleotides: 16. The CDR3 coding sequence is TGTGCCAGCAAAATACTAGCGACCCGGAGGGATACAGATACGCAGTATTTT. Translated, it gives CASKILATRRDTDTQYF.

CDR3: CSLRGTLTDTQYF. The CDR3 DNA is TGCAGCCTTAGGGGCACTCTCACAGATACGCAGTATTTT. This chain uses TRBV29-1 with TRBJ2-3, with D tentatively TRBD1 (5 bases). Trimming removed 8 bases at V and 2 bases at J, with 14 bases between. The V gene's germline CDR1 is SQVTM and CDR2 ANQGSEA. This CDR3 is built from 13 residues.

This clonotype came up many times. The rearrangement uses TRBV11-3 and TRBJ2-1, with a possible D match to TRBD2 (6 bases). This CDR3 is built from 15 residues. V lost 3 bases to trimming and J lost 10 bases, with 19 bases between them. The germline gives CDR1 SGHNT, CDR2 YENEEA. The CDR3 region is CASSFGTSIVGEQFF. In DNA, the CDR3 is TGTGCCAGCAGCTTTGGGACTTCTATCGTCGGGGAGCAGTTCTTC.

This clonotype has ten or more counts. V and J are TRBV28 and TRBJ2-7; 7 bases agree with TRBD1. Germline values: CDR1 MDHEN, CDR2 SYDVKM. V gave up 1 base and J gave up 4 bases; unmatched junction bases: 7. The CDR3 loop spans 15 amino acids. The CDR3: CASSLLGGPLYEQYF. CDR3 nucleotide sequence: TGTGCCAGCAGTTTATTAGGGGGCCCCCTTTACGAGCAGTACTTC.

This clonotype came up a few times. Written as DNA, the CDR3 is TGCAGTGCTAGTTGGGACAGGGCCGATGCTTTCTTT. Translation gives CSASWDRADAFF. The chain is built from TRBV20-1 and TRBJ1-1; 9 bases align to TRBD1. Per germline, CDR1 DFQATT and CDR2 SNEGSKA (reference sequence). The CDR3 spans 12 residues. J gave up 11 bases and V 3 bases, and 7 bases lay outside the gene matches.

This clonotype occurred many times. The rearrangement joins TRBV27 to TRBJ2-1; D is unresolved. Germline V gives CDR1 MNHEY, CDR2 SMNVEV (reference sequence). With 2 bases removed from V and 9 bases from J, the gap between germline ends came to 8 bases. CDR3 length: 12 residues. In DNA, the CDR3 is TGTGCCAGCAGTTTAGAGTATGGTGAGCAGTTCTTC. Residues: CASSLEYGEQFF.

This chain connects TRBV24-1 to TRBJ2-7, with D possibly matching TRBD2 (6 bases). The CDR3 runs 14 residues. V was pared by 3 bases and J by 4 bases, with 12 bases between. CDR1 is KGHDR, CDR2 SFDVKD, per germline. The CDR3 DNA follows: TGTGCCACCAGTGATCCCGCGGCGGGGTACGAGCAGTACTTC. Translating gives CATSDPAAGYEQYF.

This rearrangement joins TRBV19 to TRBJ1-1, with D possibly TRBD1 on 6 matching bases. Germline V gene lookup returns CDR1 LNHDA and CDR2 SQIVND (reference sequence). The CDR3 sequence is 14 residues long. Trimming took 3 bases from V and 5 from J, leaving 13 bases between them. CDR3 sequence reads: CASSIEGGRTEAFF. In DNA form, the CDR3 reads TGTGCCAGTAGTATTGAGGGGGGAAGGACTGAAGCTTTCTTT.